What follows are 31 T cell receptor beta chains derived from one specimen sequenced in a study of T-cell reconstitution after alpha-beta-depleted transplantation in children. It was with unique molecular identifiers that the TCRbeta library was prepared. TCRdb re-called the PCR reads with MiXCR, one entry per CDR3 protein. The sample yields 200,000 or so distinct CDR3 sequences, about 6.6% seen once. The specimen was PBMCs, collected before TCRalphabeta/CD19-depleted stem cell transplant. The receptors here all came from a boy aged 2 to 9 with acute lymphoblastic leukemia, due to receive a stem cell transplant.

The gene calls are TRBV10-3 and TRBJ2-3; perhaps TRBD2 as D (6 bases). V lost 10 bases and J lost 2, with 13 bases in between. The CDR3 sequence is 13 residues long. Germline CDR1 reads ENHRY; CDR2 reads SYGVKD. In DNA form, the CDR3 reads TGTGCCAGCTTAGCGGAGATCACAGATACGCAGTATTTT. Encoded protein: CASLAEITDTQYF.

This clonotype was seen only a few times. The rearrangement joins TRBV20-1 to TRBJ2-3; TRBD2 matches 10 bases. The CDR3 runs to 13 residues. In germline, CDR1 is DFQATT, CDR2 SNEGSKA (reference sequence). As DNA, the CDR3 is TGCAGACCCATAGCGGGGGGCCACTATACGCAGTATTTT. Encoded protein: CRPIAGGHYTQYF.

The rearrangement links TRBV7-9 to TRBJ1-2, with D uncertain. The CDR3 has 13 residues. Germline V lookup: CDR1 SEHNR, CDR2 FQNEAQ (reference sequence). The V end was cut by 4 bases, the J end by 4 bases, with 10 bases between. CDR3 DNA sequence: TGTGCCAGCAGCTCAAGAGTCCGCTATGGCTACACCTTC. It translates to CASSSRVRYGYTF.

This clonotype was seen once. The rearrangement joins TRBV7-6 to TRBJ2-1, with no clear D. From germline, CDR1 is SGHVS and CDR2 FNYEAQ. CDR3 length: 15 amino acids. Trimming stripped 3 bases from V and 0 bases from J, with 9 bases between. CDR3 nucleotide sequence: TGTGCCAGCAGCTTCCGGCTAAGCTCCTACAATGAGCAGTTCTTC. Amino acids: CASSFRLSSYNEQFF.

This clonotype was recorded once. This may come from a read error, since a much larger clone is one base off. The gene calls are TRBV2 and TRBJ2-7; no firm D call. Trimming cost V 4 bases and J 6 bases, with 13 bases left between them. The CDR3 is made up of 13 amino acids. The germline V gene encodes CDR1 SNHLY and CDR2 FYNNEI. DNA for the CDR3: TGTGCCAGCAGTGCAACTGGCTATGCCGAGCAGTACTTC. It is translated as CASSATGYAEQYF. Complete variable domain (other parts from reference TRBV2 and TRBJ2-7): EPEVTQTPSHQVTQMGQEVILRCVPISNHLYFYWYRQILGQKVEFLVSFYNNEISEKSEIFDDQFSVERPDGSNFTLKIRSTKLEDSAMYFCASSATGYAEQYFGPGTRLTVT.

This chain connects TRBV5-1 to TRBJ2-2; 8 nucleotides agree with TRBD1. V shed 4 bases, J shed 1 base, and the junction held 12 bases outside the gene matches. Germline CDR1 is SGHRS and CDR2 is YFSETQ. The CDR3 has 18 amino acids. In DNA, the CDR3 is TGCGCCAGCAGCACCCGTCACGACAGGGGACTGAACACCGGGGAGCTGTTTTTT. Translating it yields CASSTRHDRGLNTGELFF.

The rearrangement links TRBV20-1 to TRBJ2-7; 7 bases fit TRBD1. The CDR3 has 16 amino acids. Germline V gene lookup returns CDR1 DFQATT and CDR2 SNEGSKA (reference sequence). Unmatched junction bases numbered 15, after V lost 4 bases and J lost 3 bases. The CDR3 nucleotides are TGCAGTGCTATATATTCACCCGGGACAGACCTCTACGAGCAGTACTTC. It yields the protein CSAIYSPGTDLYEQYF.

This clonotype was observed at least ten times. The chain recombines TRBV3-1 with TRBJ1-2, with D possibly matching TRBD1 (6 bases). CDR1 LGHDT and CDR2 YNNKEL come from the germline V gene (reference sequence). The CDR3 has 15 amino acids. V was shortened by 4 bases and J by 4 bases, with 16 bases between the two germline ends. The CDR3 nucleotides read TGTGCCAGCAGCCCCTCCTGGCAGGGGCCCTATGGCTACACCTTC. Translated, it gives CASSPSWQGPYGYTF.

This clonotype was counted at least ten times. CDR3: CASSLQGETEAFF. The CDR3 DNA reads TGTGCCAGCAGCTTACAGGGGGAGACTGAAGCTTTCTTT. The chain uses TRBV7-3 and TRBJ1-1, with 7 positions matching TRBD1. The V segment lost 2 bases and the J segment 5 bases; nucleotides outside the gene matches: 2. Germline V gene data show CDR1 as SGHTA and CDR2 as FQGTGA. This CDR3 comprises 13 residues.

In this sample, this clonotype turned up many times. The chain carries TRBV13 and TRBJ1-1; the D is unclear. Between the trimmed V and J ends, which lost 4 bases and 1 base, there was a span of 7 bases. The germline CDR1 and CDR2 sequences are PRHDT and FYEKMQ (reference sequence). The length of the CDR3 is 13 residues. The DNA of the CDR3 is TGTGCCAGCAGCTCGAGGAGGAACACTGAAGCTTTCTTT. It specifies CASSSRRNTEAFF. The full variable domain, with the rest looked up from reference TRBV13 and TRBJ1-1, is AAGVIQSPRHLIKEKRETATLKCYPIPRHDTVYWYQQGPGQDPQFLISFYEKMQSDKGSIPDRFSAQQFSDYHSELNMSSLELGDSALYFCASSSRRNTEAFFGQGTRLTVV.

The sample holds many counts of this clonotype. The chain combines TRBV10-3 with TRBJ1-3, with D perhaps TRBD1 (5 bases). Trimming took off 0 bases at V and 0 bases at J, with 6 bases between the two ends. Germline V gene sequence: CDR1 ENHRY, CDR2 SYGVKD. The CDR3 is 15 residues long. In DNA form, the CDR3 reads TGTGCCATCAGTGAGTCGACAGTCTCTGGAAACACCATATATTTT. It specifies CAISESTVSGNTIYF.

There are a few counts of this clonotype. CDR3: CASSPRESKETQYF. CDR3 DNA: TGTGCCAGCTCACCGAGGGAGTCGAAAGAGACCCAGTACTTC. This chain uses TRBV18 with TRBJ2-5; TRBD2 might be the D (5 bases). This CDR3 spans 14 amino acids. The germline gives CDR1 KGHSH, CDR2 LQKENI. The ends were cut back, 3 bases at V and 3 bases at J, with 11 bases in the middle.

This clonotype was recorded many times. The chain couples TRBV7-2 to TRBJ1-1; no clear D. Germline V gene data show CDR1 as SGHTA and CDR2 as FQGNSA. Trimming removed 5 bases from V and 0 bases from J, with 10 bases in between. This CDR3 is 14 amino acids long. CDR3: CASSPAALNTEAFF. The DNA of the CDR3 is TGTGCCAGCAGCCCCGCCGCGTTGAACACTGAAGCTTTCTTT.

This clonotype was seen many times. The chain carries TRBV27 and TRBJ2-7, with TRBD1 matching over 7 bases. V dropped 6 bases and J dropped 0; count of bases not matched to a gene: 5. The germline V gene has CDR1 MNHEY and CDR2 SMNVEV (reference sequence). The CDR3 has 14 residues. CDR3 nucleotide sequence: TGTGCCAGCAGCATGACAGGGCCCTCCTACGAGCAGTACTTC. Amino acids: CASSMTGPSYEQYF.

The gene calls are TRBV2 and TRBJ2-3; the D is unclear. CDR3 length equals 11 residues. Trimming pared 8 bases from V and 6 bases from J, leaving 9 bases between. CDR1 is SNHLY and CDR2 is FYNNEI in the germline V gene. The CDR3 protein is CASFQADTQYF. As DNA, the CDR3 is TGTGCCAGCTTCCAGGCGGATACGCAGTATTTT.

This clonotype was counted ten times or more. V and J are TRBV7-9 and TRBJ1-2, with no clear D. There are 13 residues in the CDR3. V was cut by 5 bases and J by 2 bases, with 9 bases left in between. Germline CDR1 reads SEHNR; CDR2 reads FQNEAQ (reference sequence). The DNA for the CDR3 is TGTGCCAGCAGCCGCCTAGACAACTATGGCTACACCTTC. This encodes CASSRLDNYGYTF.

This clonotype was detected only a few times. The chain is built from TRBV7-2 and TRBJ2-5; TRBD1 matches at 8 bases. The V gene end was trimmed by 5 bases and the J gene end by 5 bases; junction bases not matched to a gene: 4. Per germline, CDR1 SGHTA and CDR2 FQGNSA. This CDR3 is built from 13 residues. The DNA for the CDR3 is TGTGCCAGCAGCCAGGGGGCGGGGGAGACCCAGTACTTC. Translation gives CASSQGAGETQYF.

This clonotype was observed many times. The J gene is TRBJ2-7, the V gene TRBV20-1; D is possibly TRBD1 (6 bases). Trimming left V 6 bases short and J 4 bases short, with 16 bases between. The CDR3 has 13 amino acids. CDR1 and CDR2 (germline): DFQATT, SNEGSKA (reference sequence). CDR3 sequence: CSAKPGHLYEQYF. The CDR3 DNA is TGCAGTGCGAAACCGGGACACCTATACGAGCAGTACTTC.

In its sample, this clonotype was seen many times. The chain uses TRBV6-5 and TRBJ2-1; 8 nucleotides align to TRBD2. The CDR3 consists of 15 residues. Germline V gene sequence: CDR1 MNHEY, CDR2 SVGAGI. After removal of 7 bases from V and 8 bases from J, the junction contained 13 bases not matched to a gene. The CDR3 is CASTLRTSPLDEQFF. CDR3 coding DNA: TGTGCCAGCACCCTCAGGACTAGCCCCTTGGATGAGCAGTTCTTC.

This clonotype was seen repeatedly, ten times or more. J is TRBJ2-1 and V is TRBV10-2; D possibly corresponds to TRBD1 (6 bases). Germline-derived CDR1 and CDR2 are WSHSY and SAAADI. The CDR3 length is 14 residues. Trimming took off 2 bases at V and 5 bases at J, with 10 bases between the two ends. CDR3 DNA: TGCGCCAGCAGTGAGGGTAACAGGGACAATGAGCAGTTCTTC. Translated: CASSEGNRDNEQFF.

This clonotype was recorded many times. V and J are TRBV7-9 and TRBJ2-6; D ambiguous. Germline CDR1 is SEHNR and CDR2 is FQNEAQ (reference sequence). The V and J ends lost 7 bases and 1 base respectively, with 5 bases between them. The CDR3 is made up of 13 amino acids. The CDR3 DNA reads as TGTGCCAGCAAGGAATCTGGGGCCAACGTCCTGACTTTC. Translation: CASKESGANVLTF.

Details on this clonotype: A much larger clone lies one base from this, so it may be a read error. The final CDR3 position lacks the conserved phenylalanine or tryptophan, pointing to a likely read error. The chain employs TRBV28 and TRBJ2-7; TRBD2 matches 8 bases. Losses at the gene ends were 3 bases for V and 6 bases for J; bases not matched to a gene: 7. The CDR3 consists of 14 residues. Germline V gene data show CDR1 as MDHEN and CDR2 as SYDVKM. In DNA, the CDR3 is TGTGCCAGCAGTTTTTTGGGACTAGGTTCCGAGCAGTACTTA. It codes for CASSFLGLGSEQYL.

This clonotype was recorded at least ten times. The rearrangement uses TRBV5-1 and TRBJ2-1, with TRBD2 matching over 9 bases. The germline gives CDR1 SGHRS, CDR2 YFSETQ. This CDR3 contains 16 residues. V was pared by 0 bases and J by 8 bases, with 9 bases of the junction left unmatched. In DNA, the CDR3 is TGCGCCAGCAGCTTGGAAAGTAGCGGGAGTCCAGATGAGCAGTTCTTC. This codes for CASSLESSGSPDEQFF.

This clonotype was counted a few times. The chain carries TRBV5-6 and TRBJ2-3; 9 bases are shared with TRBD2. V lost 7 bases, J lost 3 bases, and 6 bases stayed unmatched. Germline V CDR1 and CDR2: SGHDT, YYEEEE. CDR3 length: 14 residues. The CDR3 DNA reads as TGTGCCAGCCTTATAGCGGGGGTGACAGATACGCAGTATTTT. Protein sequence: CASLIAGVTDTQYF.

This clonotype was detected ten times or more. The chain couples TRBV29-1 to TRBJ2-3; D is uncertain. The CDR3 is made up of 13 amino acids. CDR1 and CDR2 (germline): SQVTM, ANQGSEA. CDR3 DNA sequence: TGCAGTCATAATGCAGGTGGGACAGATACGCAGTATTTT. Amino acids: CSHNAGGTDTQYF.

The chain has TRBV7-2 and TRBJ1-2, with D maybe TRBD1 (5 bases). V gave up 6 bases and J gave up 8 bases, with 13 bases separating them. The CDR3 runs to 12 residues. The germline gives CDR1 SGHTA, CDR2 FQGNSA. CDR3 in DNA: TGTGCCAGCAGATCTTTAAGGGGCGGCTACACCTTC. Translation gives CASRSLRGGYTF.

The V call is TRBV10-3, the J call TRBJ2-3, with D tentatively TRBD1 or TRBD2 (6 bases each). Trimming stripped 6 bases from V and 2 bases from J, with 15 bases between. In germline, CDR1 is ENHRY, CDR2 SYGVKD. CDR3 length equals 15 residues. CDR3 DNA sequence: TGTGCCATCAGCGGAGGGACAACGGCCACAGATACGCAGTATTTT. Amino acid sequence: CAISGGTTATDTQYF.

The rearrangement uses TRBV5-1 and TRBJ2-1; a weak D match, TRBD2 (5 bases). V lost 0 bases to trimming and J lost 4 bases, with 11 bases between them. Germline CDR1 and CDR2: SGHRS and YFSETQ. The CDR3 loop spans 15 amino acids. CDR3 protein: CASSLVGSEYNEQFF. DNA for the CDR3: TGCGCCAGCAGCTTGGTTGGTAGCGAGTACAATGAGCAGTTCTTC. Filled out from reference TRBV5-1 and TRBJ2-1, the complete variable domain reads KAGVTQTPRYLIKTRGQQVTLSCSPISGHRSVSWYQQTPGQGLQFLFEYFSETQRNKGNFPGRFSGRQFSNSRSEMNVSTLELGDSALYLCASSLVGSEYNEQFFGPGTRLTVL.

This clonotype showed up many times. This sequence joins TRBV12-3 or TRBV12-4 and TRBJ2-1; D perhaps matches TRBD2 (6 bases). V was shortened by 1 base and J by 13 bases, with 17 bases between the two germline ends. This CDR3 is built from 14 residues. CDR3 loop: CASSLDSYGGVQFF. As DNA, the CDR3 is TGTGCCAGCAGTTTAGACAGCTACGGGGGTGTACAGTTCTTC.

This clonotype has a count of ten or more. This rearrangement joins TRBV5-5 to TRBJ2-1, with a weak D call TRBD2 (5 bases). Germline CDR1 reads SGHKS; CDR2 reads YYEKEE (reference sequence). The V end was cut by 0 bases, the J end by 8 bases, with 9 bases between. The CDR3 consists of 13 residues. DNA for the CDR3: TGTGCCAGCAGCTTGGCCCTAGCAGATGAGCAGTTCTTC. Its protein product is CASSLALADEQFF.

There are many counts of this clonotype. The J gene is TRBJ2-7, the V gene TRBV7-6; either TRBD1 or TRBD2 may supply D (6 bases each). V lost 1 base and J lost 0, with 13 bases in between. There are 16 residues in the CDR3. The germline CDR1 and CDR2 sequences are SGHVS and FNYEAQ. CDR3 DNA sequence: TGTGCCAGCAGCTTAGTCGGGGGCTTCAGCTCCTACGAGCAGTACTTC. Encoded protein: CASSLVGGFSSYEQYF.